One sample yielded the 8 T cell receptor beta chains listed below, sequenced in a study of response to subunit inactivated influenza vaccine. TCRdb processed the RT-PCR reads anew with MiXCR; each CDR3 protein has one entry. The sample carries 590,000 or so distinct CDR3 sequences, 14% recorded once. The material sequenced was PBMCs from blood, taken around 15 days before vaccination. The receptors shown here come from a man aged 45-65 years who received an inactivated influenza vaccine.

This clonotype was detected only a few times. CDR3 amino acids: CASSWTGVDGYTF. The CDR3 DNA follows: TGTGCCAGCAGTTGGACAGGGGTGGATGGCTACACCTTC. V is TRBV6-2 or TRBV6-3 and J is TRBJ1-2; 9 bases align to TRBD1. This CDR3 has 13 amino acids. Germline V gene sequence: CDR1 MNHEY, CDR2 SVGEGT. The J segment lost 6 bases and the V segment lost 4 bases, leaving 3 bases of the junction unmatched.

This clonotype was detected a few times. V gene TRBV3-1 combines with J gene TRBJ2-2; D gene uncertain. V was pared by 0 bases and J by 2 bases, with 7 bases between. This CDR3 comprises 15 residues. In germline, CDR1 is LGHDT, CDR2 YNNKEL (reference sequence). This chain's CDR3 is CASSQESVNTGELFF. CDR3 DNA sequence: TGTGCCAGCAGCCAAGAATCAGTTAACACCGGGGAGCTGTTTTTT. The complete variable domain, with remaining parts taken from reference TRBV3-1 and TRBJ2-2, reads DTAVSQTPKYLVTQMGNDKSIKCEQNLGHDTMYWYKQDSKKFLKIMFSYNNKELIINETVPNRFSPKSPDKAHLNLHINSLELGDSAVYFCASSQESVNTGELFFGEGSRLTVL.

The sample holds a few counts of this clonotype. The gene calls are TRBV5-1 and TRBJ2-2, with 8 positions matching TRBD1. In germline, CDR1 is SGHRS, CDR2 YFSETQ. The CDR3 is 16 residues long. V trimming: 1 base; J trimming: 2 bases; junction bases outside the gene matches: 4. The CDR3 sequence: CASSLSGQGNTGELFF. Written as DNA, the CDR3 is TGCGCCAGCAGCTTGTCTGGACAGGGAAACACCGGGGAGCTGTTTTTT.

This clonotype was found a few times. The chain has TRBV28 and TRBJ2-7; no clear D. Between the trimmed V and J ends, which lost 6 bases and 3 bases, there was a span of 12 bases. Looked up from germline, CDR1 is MDHEN and CDR2 is SYDVKM. The CDR3 extends over 13 amino acids. DNA for the CDR3: TGTGCCAGCAGACCACGTTCCTTCTACGAGCAGTACTTC. Translation: CASRPRSFYEQYF.

This clonotype occurred many times. In nucleotides, the CDR3 is TGCGCCAGCAGGTCAGGGGGCGCGAGCACTGAAGCTTTCTTT. Translated, it gives CASRSGGASTEAFF. V and J are TRBV4-3 and TRBJ1-1, with 8 nucleotides matching TRBD1. Germline CDR1 is LGHNA and CDR2 is YSLEER. The V and J ends lost 6 bases and 4 bases, in that order; junction bases with no gene match: 7. CDR3 length: 14 amino acids.

The chain recombines TRBV3-1 with TRBJ2-7; tentatively, D is TRBD2 (5 bases). Germline-derived CDR1 and CDR2 are LGHDT and YNNKEL (reference sequence). Trimming shortened V by 8 bases and J by 5 bases, and 7 bases separated the two germline ends. This CDR3 contains 10 residues. CDR3: CASGENEQYF. The CDR3 coding sequence is TGTGCCAGCGGGGAGAACGAGCAGTACTTC.

The chain recombines TRBV7-8 with TRBJ2-7; D unclear. V was shortened by 2 bases and J by 4 bases, with 18 bases between the two germline ends. The CDR3 contains 16 residues. CDR1 SGHVS and CDR2 FQNEAQ come from the germline V gene. CDR3 in DNA: TGTGCCAGCAGCTTAATTCAGACGGACCTTTCTTACGAGCAGTACTTC. Protein product: CASSLIQTDLSYEQYF.

This clonotype was counted only a few times. This chain links TRBV2 with TRBJ2-7; D gene unclear. Trimming pared 8 bases from V and 2 bases from J, leaving 13 bases between. The CDR3 covers 13 residues. Looked up from germline, CDR1 is SNHLY and CDR2 is FYNNEI. This CDR3 reads CASAQQDAYEQYF. The CDR3 nucleotides read TGTGCCAGCGCCCAGCAGGATGCCTACGAGCAGTACTTC.